This T cell receptor (beta chain) was identified during a study of CD8+ T cells in alopecia areata. At the level of the study: A regimen of oral tofacitinib, 5 to 10 mg twice daily, was given to treated patients.

About this clone: Its target is unknown.

Following RNA extraction, reverse transcription yielded cDNA that acted as the sequencing template. The protocol was immunoSEQ multiplex PCR, while the TCRdb copy is restricted to in-frame clones and leaves out a portion. The profile shows 170,000 or so clones, around three fifths of them singletons. General study findings and limits: Many expanded lesional clones stayed in scalp and blood while on tofacitinib.

Treatment denoted: oral pan-JAK inhibitor, 5-10 mg twice daily. Germline-derived CDR1 and CDR2 are GTSNPN and SVGIG (reference sequence). V was cut by 1 base and J by 3 bases, with 15 bases left in between. The CDR3 length is 15 residues. The V and J genes are TRBV30 and TRBJ2-5, with D possibly TRBD2 on 5 matching bases. This specimen was CD8+ T cells sorted from blood, taken at week 24, from a patient treated with tofacitinib. The receptor was isolated from a human donor with alopecia areata. CDR3 region: CAWSGGWGPKETQYF. CDR3 DNA: TGTGCCTGGAGTGGAGGGTGGGGTCCGAAAGAGACCCAGTACTTC.